A single sample gave rise to the 8 T cell receptor beta chains below, sequenced in a study of T cell changes during pregnancy in multiple sclerosis. The method was immunoSEQ multiplex PCR; TCRdb's version includes in-frame clones alone and lacks a portion of them. The sample lists approximately 30,000 clones, roughly 90% occurring once. The sample here was CD8+ T cells from peripheral blood mononuclear cells, taken in the second trimester of pregnancy. The receptors here all came from a female donor with multiple sclerosis, enrolled in a pregnancy study.

The chain employs TRBV5-6 and TRBJ2-5; 7 bases are shared with TRBD1. The CDR3 extends over 14 amino acids. Germline-derived CDR1 and CDR2 are SGHDT and YYEEEE. Germline trimming cut 3 bases from V and 5 bases from J; bases unmatched to any gene: 7. The CDR3 reads CASSSGQKRETQYF. CDR3 coding DNA: TGTGCCAGCAGCTCGGGACAGAAAAGGGAGACCCAGTACTTC.

The chain links TRBV4-1 to TRBJ1-1, with TRBD1 matching 7 bases. Germline V gene lookup returns CDR1 MGHRA and CDR2 YSYEKL. This CDR3 has 13 residues. J was trimmed by 7 bases and V by 4 bases; bases with no gene match: 6. CDR3 nucleotides: TGCGCCAGCAGCCTCCGACAGGGTGGTGAAGCTTTCTTT. It translates to CASSLRQGGEAFF.

The V gene is TRBV5-6, the J gene TRBJ2-1; D gene uncertain. The germline CDR1 and CDR2 sequences are SGHDT and YYEEEE. The ends were cut back, 5 bases at V and 0 bases at J, with 9 bases in the middle. This CDR3 has 14 amino acids. In DNA form, the CDR3 reads TGTGCCAGCAGTTACATAAGCTCCTACAATGAGCAGTTCTTC. Translating it yields CASSYISSYNEQFF.

The gene calls are TRBV4-3 and TRBJ1-6; TRBD1 matches at 7 bases. J gave up 7 bases and V 1 base, and 4 bases lay outside the gene matches. Germline values: CDR1 LGHNA, CDR2 YSLEER. This CDR3 contains 15 residues. CDR3 loop: CASSQAGTENSPLHF. The CDR3 coding sequence is TGCGCCAGCAGCCAAGCCGGGACAGAGAATTCACCCCTCCACTTT.

The V gene is TRBV9, the J gene TRBJ2-1; a weak D match, TRBD2 (6 bases). Germline values: CDR1 SGDLS, CDR2 YYNGEE. V was cut by 6 bases and J by 6 bases, with 13 bases left in between. The CDR3 runs to 13 residues. CDR3 in amino acids: CASTRRGSNEQFF. CDR3 DNA: TGTGCCAGCACCCGTCGGGGGTCCAATGAGCAGTTCTTC.

This clone has a single count. This chain links TRBV4-1 with TRBJ2-1, with 8 bases matching TRBD2. The CDR3 is 15 residues long. Germline lookup yields CDR1 MGHRA and CDR2 YSYEKL. V gave up 0 bases and J gave up 4 bases; unmatched junction bases: 2. CDR3 residues: CASSQDSSGYNEQFF. The DNA for the CDR3 is TGCGCCAGCAGCCAAGATTCTAGCGGGTACAATGAGCAGTTCTTC.

The V call is TRBV19, the J call TRBJ2-1; 11 positions agree with TRBD2. V trimming: 3 bases; J trimming: 7 bases; junction bases outside the gene matches: 5. The CDR3 totals 15 residues. Germline V lookup: CDR1 LNHDA, CDR2 SQIVND (reference sequence). The CDR3 protein is CASSISLAGGNEQFF. In DNA form, the CDR3 reads TGTGCCAGTAGTATTAGTCTAGCGGGGGGAAATGAGCAGTTCTTC.

This chain uses TRBV19 with TRBJ1-3, with a possible D match to TRBD1 (5 bases). Trimming removed 3 bases at V and 3 bases at J, with 9 bases between. CDR3 length: 14 amino acids. Germline CDR1 is LNHDA and CDR2 is SQIVND (reference sequence). The CDR3 loop reads CASSIWGRGNTIYF. The CDR3 nucleotides are TGTGCCAGTAGTATTTGGGGCCGTGGAAACACCATATATTTT. The full variable domain, with the rest looked up from reference TRBV19 and TRBJ1-3, is DGGITQSPKYLFRKEGQNVTLSCEQNLNHDAMYWYRQDPGQGLRLIYYSQIVNDFQKGDIAEGYSVSREKKESFPLTVTSAQKNPTAFYLCASSIWGRGNTIYFGEGSWLTVV.